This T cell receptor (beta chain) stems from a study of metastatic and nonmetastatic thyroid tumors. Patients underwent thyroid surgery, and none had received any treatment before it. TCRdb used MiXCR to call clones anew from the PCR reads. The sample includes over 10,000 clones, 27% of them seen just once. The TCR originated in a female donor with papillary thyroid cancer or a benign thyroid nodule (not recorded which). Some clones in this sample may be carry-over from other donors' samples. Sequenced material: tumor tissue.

CDR3 nucleotide sequence: TGTGCCAGCAGTTACAGGGGTAATTCACCCCTCCACTTT. Residues: CASSYRGNSPLHF. The chain uses TRBV6-6 and TRBJ1-6; possible D gene TRBD1, 5 bases. The CDR3 has 13 amino acids. The V end lost 2 bases, the J end lost 6 bases, and 5 bases lay between the germline ends. Per the germline V gene, CDR1 is MNHNY and CDR2 is SVGAGI (reference sequence).